One sample yielded the 32 T cell receptor beta chains listed below, sequenced in a study of early T cells in non-severe SARS-CoV-2 infection. MiXCR, applied by TCRdb to the 5' RACE reads, yields one record per CDR3 protein. Among approximately 32,000 distinct CDR3 sequences listed, roughly 3.9% were seen once. Sequenced material: whole blood. These receptors were obtained from an adult who was a healthcare worker with PCR-confirmed SARS-CoV-2 infection or an uninfected control (not recorded which).

This clonotype showed up many times. This chain joins TRBV12-3 or TRBV12-4 and TRBJ2-1; 9 nucleotides line up with TRBD1. The CDR3 length is 15 residues. V trimming: 2 bases; J trimming: 12 bases; junction bases outside the gene matches: 11. The CDR3 protein is CASSLPLTGGGTQFF. The CDR3 nucleotides are TGTGCCAGCAGTTTACCCCTTACAGGGGGCGGAACGCAGTTCTTC.

This clonotype was observed at least ten times. The chain combines TRBV12-3 or TRBV12-4 with TRBJ2-4, with 10 positions matching TRBD2. V trimming: 5 bases; J trimming: 4 bases; junction bases outside the gene matches: 11. The CDR3 spans 17 residues. The CDR3, as DNA: TGTGCCAGCAGTCCCCGAGGGGCTAGCGGGGGTAAAAACATTCAGTACTTC. Translated: CASSPRGASGGKNIQYF.

The rearrangement links TRBV6-5 to TRBJ2-3, with TRBD2 matching 8 bases. After removal of 11 bases from V and 6 bases from J, the junction contained 10 bases not matched to a gene. There are 13 residues in the CDR3. CDR1 is MNHEY, CDR2 SVGAGI, per germline. The CDR3 DNA reads TGTGCCTGTCGGCGGGGGGCAGGGGATACGCAGTATTTT. It codes for CACRRGAGDTQYF.

There are a few counts of this clonotype. The CDR3 spells CASSLAWTSSYNEQFF. CDR3 nucleotide sequence: TGTGCCAGCAGCTTAGCTTGGACCAGCTCCTACAATGAGCAGTTCTTC. V is TRBV7-8 and J is TRBJ2-1; D gene uncertain. Germline values: CDR1 SGHVS, CDR2 FQNEAQ. Trimming left V 0 bases short and J 0 bases short, with 9 bases between. This CDR3 has 16 amino acids. Complete variable domain (other parts from reference TRBV7-8 and TRBJ2-1): GAGVSQSPRYKVAKRGQDVALRCDPISGHVSLFWYQQALGQGPEFLTYFQNEAQLDKSGLPSDRFFAERPEGSVSTLKIQRTQQEDSAVYLCASSLAWTSSYNEQFFGPGTRLTVL.

There are many counts of this clonotype. The V and J genes are TRBV5-6 and TRBJ1-1; possibly TRBD1 for D (5 bases). The germline V gene encodes CDR1 SGHDT and CDR2 YYEEEE. The V end lost 4 bases, the J end lost 4 bases, and 11 bases lay between the germline ends. The CDR3 spans 13 residues. The CDR3 spells CASSPQGATEAFF. CDR3 nucleotide sequence: TGTGCCAGCAGCCCTCAAGGGGCCACTGAAGCTTTCTTT.

This clonotype was detected ten times or more. The rearrangement links TRBV7-2 to TRBJ1-5; 8 nucleotides agree with TRBD1. Germline CDR1 is SGHTA and CDR2 is FQGNSA. The CDR3 sequence is 17 residues long. After removal of 3 bases from V and 0 bases from J, the junction contained 7 bases not matched to a gene. The CDR3 protein is CASSFRTGFSSNQPQHF. DNA for the CDR3: TGTGCCAGCAGCTTCAGGACAGGGTTTTCTAGCAATCAGCCCCAGCATTTT.

Many counts were recorded for this clonotype. This chain connects TRBV20-1 to TRBJ2-1; tentative D call: TRBD2 (6 bases). V dropped 0 bases and J dropped 3 bases, with 6 bases sitting between them. Germline lookup yields CDR1 DFQATT and CDR2 SNEGSKA (reference sequence). This CDR3 has 13 residues. This chain's CDR3 is CSAREGLYNEQFF. CDR3 coding DNA: TGCAGTGCTAGAGAGGGACTCTACAATGAGCAGTTCTTC.

This clonotype was observed at least ten times. The gene calls are TRBV3-2 and TRBJ1-3. TRBV3-2 is labeled a pseudogene. This CDR3 spans 15 amino acids. CDR3 nucleotide sequence: TGTGCCAGCAGCCAAGGTAACGGCCGACGAAACACCATATATTTT. It encodes CASSQGNGRRNTIYF.

The chain links TRBV29-1 to TRBJ2-7; D is unclear. The CDR3 is 13 residues long. The V end was cut by 4 bases, the J end by 0 bases, with 10 bases between. Germline lookup yields CDR1 SQVTM and CDR2 ANQGSEA. CDR3 protein: CSVAEFSSYEQYF. The DNA for the CDR3 is TGCAGCGTTGCTGAATTTAGCTCCTACGAGCAGTACTTC.

This clonotype was seen repeatedly, ten times or more. The rearrangement joins TRBV11-1 to TRBJ1-5; D is unclear. Trimming cost V 3 bases and J 3 bases, with 6 bases left between them. The germline V gene has CDR1 SGHAT and CDR2 FQDESV (reference sequence). CDR3 length: 13 amino acids. Written as DNA, the CDR3 is TGTGCCAGCAGCTTGTGGCCCAATCAGCCCCAGCATTTT. Amino acid sequence: CASSLWPNQPQHF.

This clonotype was recorded at least ten times. V usage is TRBV11-3 and J usage is TRBJ1-1; weak D call: TRBD1 (6 bases). Trimming pared 6 bases from V and 4 bases from J, leaving 21 bases between. Germline loops: CDR1 SGHNT, CDR2 YENEEA. The CDR3 consists of 16 residues. In nucleotides, the CDR3 is TGTGCCAGCAGTCGCTCCGGGGCTCGAGGGGGCACTGAAGCTTTCTTT. This encodes CASSRSGARGGTEAFF.

This clonotype was recorded many times. This rearrangement joins TRBV7-2 to TRBJ2-2; 8 positions agree with TRBD1. V shed 3 bases and J 6 bases; nucleotides not matched to a gene: 3. There are 14 residues in the CDR3. Germline-derived CDR1 and CDR2 are SGHTA and FQGNSA. CDR3 loop: CASSFDRGAGELFF. DNA of the CDR3: TGTGCCAGCAGCTTTGACAGGGGTGCCGGGGAGCTGTTTTTT.

This clonotype was found many times. The rearrangement joins TRBV7-7 to TRBJ2-1; 7 nucleotides line up with TRBD1. The CDR3 totals 15 residues. Germline V CDR1 and CDR2: SSHAT, FNYEAQ (reference sequence). The ends lost 5 bases at V and 3 bases at J; junction bases unmatched: 7. CDR3 sequence (DNA): TGTGCCAGCAGCCCTCGTACAGGGGTCTACAATGAGCAGTTCTTC. Encoded protein: CASSPRTGVYNEQFF.

This clonotype was seen repeatedly, ten times or more. The chain employs TRBV7-8 and TRBJ2-5, with D uncertain. The germline V gene encodes CDR1 SGHVS and CDR2 FQNEAQ. This CDR3 comprises 13 residues. Trimming removed 4 bases from V and 6 bases from J, with 12 bases in between. CDR3 in DNA: TGTGCCAGCAGCTCCCGTACCGAGAAGACCCAGTACTTC. Translating gives CASSSRTEKTQYF. Based on the CDR3 plus reference TRBV7-8 and TRBJ2-5, the full variable domain is GAGVSQSPRYKVAKRGQDVALRCDPISGHVSLFWYQQALGQGPEFLTYFQNEAQLDKSGLPSDRFFAERPEGSVSTLKIQRTQQEDSAVYLCASSSRTEKTQYFGPGTRLLVL.

This clonotype was detected many times. The rearrangement links TRBV7-9 to TRBJ1-6, with 7 nucleotides matching TRBD1. Germline V gene sequence: CDR1 SEHNR, CDR2 FQNEAQ (reference sequence). The CDR3 runs 16 residues. V trimming: 6 bases; J trimming: 0 bases; junction bases outside the gene matches: 5. CDR3 loop: CASRHRGDSYNSPLHF. The CDR3 DNA reads TGTGCCAGCAGGCACAGGGGCGACTCCTATAATTCACCCCTCCACTTT.

Ten or more counts support this clonotype. This chain joins TRBV12-3 or TRBV12-4 and TRBJ1-1; D might be TRBD1 (6 bases). V was trimmed by 5 bases and J by 6 bases, leaving 16 bases between them. The CDR3 runs to 14 residues. Here the CDR3 DNA reads TGTGCCAGCAGTCTATCGGGGGCTTTGTCTGAAGCTTTCTTT. Translated, it gives CASSLSGALSEAFF.

This clonotype was recorded at least ten times. J is TRBJ1-2 and V is TRBV4-1; D unclear. This CDR3 region has 15 residues. Germline V gene sequence: CDR1 MGHRA, CDR2 YSYEKL. Trimming removed 5 bases at V and 4 bases at J, with 17 bases between. The chain's CDR3 is CASSTARTAGYGYTF. CDR3 bases: TGCGCCAGCAGCACCGCCCGGACGGCAGGCTATGGCTACACCTTC.

The rearrangement joins TRBV19 to TRBJ2-1; no clear D. The length of the CDR3 is 15 residues. CDR1 is LNHDA and CDR2 is SQIVND in the germline V gene (reference sequence). With 10 bases removed from V and 5 bases from J, the gap between germline ends came to 21 bases. The CDR3: CATMGWQTKDNEQFF. DNA for the CDR3: TGTGCCACCATGGGGTGGCAAACTAAGGACAATGAGCAGTTCTTC. The full variable domain, with the rest looked up from reference TRBV19 and TRBJ2-1, is DGGITQSPKYLFRKEGQNVTLSCEQNLNHDAMYWYRQDPGQGLRLIYYSQIVNDFQKGDIAEGYSVSREKKESFPLTVTSAQKNPTAFYLCATMGWQTKDNEQFFGPGTRLTVL.

The chain links TRBV7-6 to TRBJ2-3; D not resolved. Germline lookup yields CDR1 SGHVS and CDR2 FNYEAQ. V was trimmed by 6 bases and J by 0 bases, leaving 13 bases between them. This CDR3 spans 15 amino acids. The CDR3 DNA is TGTGCCAGCAGTGGCGATCTCCTTAGCACAGATACGCAGTATTTT. Translated, it gives CASSGDLLSTDTQYF.

This clonotype was observed a few times. J is TRBJ1-1 and V is TRBV7-6; possible D gene TRBD1, 5 bases. The CDR3 is 11 amino acids. V was shortened by 6 bases and J by 7 bases, with 9 bases between the two germline ends. From germline, CDR1 is SGHVS and CDR2 FNYEAQ. The CDR3 here is CASRGEGEAFF. The CDR3 nucleotides are TGTGCCAGCAGGGGGGAGGGTGAAGCTTTCTTT. Full variable domain (rest looked up from reference TRBV7-6 and TRBJ1-1): GAGVSQSPRYKVTKRGQDVALRCDPISGHVSLYWYRQALGQGPEFLTYFNYEAQQDKSGLPNDRFSAERPEGSISTLTIQRTEQRDSAMYRCASRGEGEAFFGQGTRLTVV.

This clonotype was found many times. This rearrangement joins TRBV7-9 to TRBJ1-1, with D tentatively TRBD1 (5 bases). The CDR3 is 12 residues long. From germline, CDR1 is SEHNR and CDR2 FQNEAQ (reference sequence). V lost 5 bases, J lost 6 bases, and 10 bases lay in between. CDR3 amino acids: CASSPDNSEAFF. DNA for the CDR3: TGTGCCAGCAGCCCGGACAATTCTGAAGCTTTCTTT.

This clonotype was seen a handful of times. The chain joins TRBV2 to TRBJ2-3; 15 nucleotides line up with TRBD2. After removal of 6 bases from V and 2 bases from J, the junction contained 6 bases not matched to a gene. In germline, CDR1 is SNHLY, CDR2 FYNNEI. CDR3 size: 17 residues. CDR3 coding DNA: TGTGCCAGCAGCCGGGGACTAGCGGGAGGAACCACAGATACGCAGTATTTT. Translated, it gives CASSRGLAGGTTDTQYF. The full variable domain, in which reference TRBV2 and TRBJ2-3 provide the parts outside the CDR3, is EPEVTQTPSHQVTQMGQEVILRCVPISNHLYFYWYRQILGQKVEFLVSFYNNEISEKSEIFDDQFSVERPDGSNFTLKIRSTKLEDSAMYFCASSRGLAGGTTDTQYFGPGTRLTVL.

This clonotype has at least ten counts. The J gene is TRBJ1-1, the V gene TRBV2; D gene ambiguous. Between the trimmed V and J ends, which lost 2 bases and 0 bases, there was a span of 7 bases. Germline V gene data show CDR1 as SNHLY and CDR2 as FYNNEI. This CDR3 comprises 14 residues. Written as DNA, the CDR3 is TGTGCCAGCAGTGAACTCGGACTGAACACTGAAGCTTTCTTT. Its protein is CASSELGLNTEAFF.

This clonotype was recorded at least ten times. The rearrangement uses TRBV6-6 and TRBJ1-1; no reliable D call. V was clipped by 0 bases and J by 1 base, with 6 bases between them. The germline CDR1 and CDR2 sequences are MNHNY and SVGAGI (reference sequence). CDR3 length: 14 residues. This chain's CDR3 is CASSYSTANTEAFF. In DNA, the CDR3 is TGTGCCAGCAGTTACTCGACGGCGAACACTGAAGCTTTCTTT.

This clonotype was observed at least ten times. This chain joins TRBV7-8 and TRBJ2-1; 11 bases align to TRBD2. Germline V CDR1 and CDR2: SGHVS, FQNEAQ. CDR3 length equals 15 residues. V shed 5 bases and J 12 bases; nucleotides not matched to a gene: 12. CDR3 loop: CASSTGTSGQGWQFF. The CDR3 nucleotides are TGTGCCAGCAGCACCGGGACTAGCGGCCAGGGATGGCAGTTCTTC.

This clonotype showed up many times. The rearrangement joins TRBV3-1 to TRBJ1-6; 7 nucleotides align to TRBD1. The V and J ends lost 1 base and 9 bases, in that order; junction bases with no gene match: 3. Per the germline V gene, CDR1 is LGHDT and CDR2 is YNNKEL (reference sequence). The CDR3 totals 14 residues. Here the CDR3 reads CASSQAGGGSPLHF. The CDR3 DNA reads TGTGCCAGCAGCCAAGCAGGGGGTGGTTCACCCCTCCACTTT. The full variable domain, rest sourced from reference TRBV3-1 and TRBJ1-6, is DTAVSQTPKYLVTQMGNDKSIKCEQNLGHDTMYWYKQDSKKFLKIMFSYNNKELIINETVPNRFSPKSPDKAHLNLHINSLELGDSAVYFCASSQAGGGSPLHFGNGTRLTVT.

This clonotype was recorded many times. The rearrangement uses TRBV12-3 or TRBV12-4 and TRBJ1-3; D is possibly TRBD1 (5 bases). V was pared by 5 bases and J by 0 bases, with 17 bases between. The CDR3 consists of 17 residues. Here the CDR3 reads CASSPGTWGSSGNTIYF. The CDR3 DNA is TGTGCCAGCAGTCCCGGGACTTGGGGTAGCTCTGGAAACACCATATATTTT.

This clonotype was seen a few times. The V and J genes are TRBV28 and TRBJ1-2; 8 bases line up with TRBD1. Germline V lookup: CDR1 MDHEN, CDR2 SYDVKM. The ends lost 7 bases at V and 3 bases at J; junction bases unmatched: 7. This CDR3 contains 14 residues. In DNA, the CDR3 is TGTGCCAGCAATGTGCTGACAGGGGACTATGGCTACACCTTC. Amino acids: CASNVLTGDYGYTF.

The chain uses TRBV2 and TRBJ2-7; no firm D call. The CDR3 length is 11 residues. In germline, CDR1 is SNHLY, CDR2 FYNNEI. V was trimmed by 8 bases and J by 3 bases, leaving 8 bases between them. CDR3 DNA: TGTGCCAGCGGTCCTCACTACGAGCAGTACTTC. Translation: CASGPHYEQYF.

The genes are TRBV2 and TRBJ2-1; D not certain. V shed 5 bases and J shed 0 bases, with 8 bases lying between them. Germline-derived CDR1 and CDR2 are SNHLY and FYNNEI. This CDR3 region has 14 residues. The CDR3 sequence: CASSLIRSYNEQFF. CDR3 nucleotide sequence: TGTGCCAGCAGTCTGATCCGCTCCTACAATGAGCAGTTCTTC.

The chain combines TRBV5-6 with TRBJ2-7; 13 nucleotides match TRBD2. CDR3 size: 16 residues. Unmatched junction bases numbered 7, after V lost 2 bases and J lost 5 bases. The V gene's germline CDR1 is SGHDT and CDR2 YYEEEE. DNA for the CDR3: TGTGCCAGCAGCTTCAGGACTAGCGGGAGTCGCAACGAGCAGTACTTC. Protein product: CASSFRTSGSRNEQYF.

This clonotype was observed at least ten times. The chain has TRBV9 and TRBJ1-1; no firm D call. The V gene lost 4 bases and the J gene lost 0 bases, with 7 bases spanning the gap. Germline values: CDR1 SGDLS, CDR2 YYNGEE. The CDR3 runs to 13 residues. The DNA for the CDR3 is TGTGCCAGCAGCCAACGGCTGAACACTGAAGCTTTCTTT. This translates into CASSQRLNTEAFF.